This section outlines one T cell receptor beta chain sequence together with its context. Measured with immunoSEQ multiplex PCR; TCRdb has only the in-frame clones, and not every one. The sample lists over 250,000 clones, roughly 87% seen once, with around 8.9% in the top ten. The entry originates in a study of blood T cell repertoires in COVID-19. Across the study: From T cells, B-cell-depleted T cells, or PBMCs came the material, which was cDNA or gDNA.

Participants' own reports of clinical history determined their cohort assignment. The sequenced sample was PBMCs or T cells enriched from blood (not recorded which). The source is a young woman who had recovered from COVID-19.

The CDR3 bases are TGTGCCAGCAGCCAAGGGTCGCACGGGGGCTATGGCTACACCTTC. As protein: CASSQGSHGGYGYTF. This sequence joins TRBV3-1 (or the pseudogene TRBV3-2) and TRBJ1-2; tentative D call: TRBD1 (5 bases). The CDR3 length is 15 residues. The V gene lost 1 base and the J gene lost 4 bases, with 13 bases spanning the gap. From germline, CDR1 is LGHDT and CDR2 YNNKEL (reference sequence).